This TCR beta chain appears in the sequencing data of a study of blood T cell repertoires in COVID-19. At the level of the study: Collection of acute and convalescent COVID-19 samples took place in the United States, Italy and Spain. T cells, B-cell-depleted T cells, or PBMCs provided the cDNA or gDNA that served as material.

The V segment lost 5 bases and the J segment 4 bases; nucleotides outside the gene matches: 6. This CDR3 contains 14 residues. The germline V gene has CDR1 LNHDA and CDR2 SQIVND (reference sequence). Per the authors' pipeline: Amplification with reference gene primers provided the estimates of nucleated cell counts. TCRdb's table, derived via immunoSEQ multiplex PCR, lists solely in-frame clones and lacks some. V, J and clone size are those of that table, while D and trimming were read from the DNA. The sample carries about 190,000 clones, less than 90% recorded once. V and J are TRBV19 and TRBJ1-2, with 8 bases aligning to TRBD1. This sequence was found in a man in his thirties or forties with acute or convalescent COVID-19. The sample comprised peripheral blood. CDR3 nucleotide sequence: TGTGCCAGTAGTCCCGGGACAGGTATCTATGGCTACACCTTC. It codes for CASSPGTGIYGYTF.